This TCR beta chain was captured by sequencing in a study of PD-L1 blockade in urothelial cancer. The time point here: pretreatment peripheral blood. Method: immunoSEQ multiplex PCR; TCRdb's copy keeps in-frame clones and lacks some. The data hold tens of thousands of clones, with roughly 89% observed a single time. This clone has just one count. V was trimmed by 4 bases and J by 0 bases, leaving 11 bases between them. In germline, CDR1 is SGHTS, CDR2 YDEGEE. CDR3 size: 15 residues. The sequence came from a woman aged 70 to 79 with urothelial cancer. The sample here was PBMCs, taken around atezolizumab (anti-PD-L1) treatment. J is TRBJ1-3 and V is TRBV5-8; tentative D call: TRBD1 (6 bases). This chain's CDR3 is CASSTGTISGNTIYF. In DNA form, the CDR3 reads TGTGCCAGCAGCACTGGGACAATCTCTGGAAACACCATATATTTT.